This T cell receptor beta chain appears in the sequencing data of a study of T cell responses to AZD1222 COVID-19 vaccine. Findings and limits, study-wide: Just a handful of AZD1222 recipients were seropositive at baseline.

About this clone: Its antigen remains unknown.

The assay was immunoSEQ multiplex PCR, and TCRdb's table has in-frame clones only and misses some. The sample records 15,000 to 20,000 clones, just under 90% being singletons. The V end lost 4 bases, the J end lost 0 bases, and 12 bases lay between the germline ends. This CDR3 spans 15 amino acids. In germline, CDR1 is KGHDR, CDR2 SFDVKD. The input for sequencing was peripheral blood, taken 28 days after the second AZD1222 dose. The sequence was obtained from an adult who received the AZD1222 COVID-19 vaccine. This chain joins TRBV24-1 and TRBJ2-7, with D perhaps matching TRBD2 (6 bases). The CDR3 DNA sequence: TGTGCCACCAGTGAATCGGGAGAGAGCTCCTACGAGCAGTACTTC. This translates into CATSESGESSYEQYF.